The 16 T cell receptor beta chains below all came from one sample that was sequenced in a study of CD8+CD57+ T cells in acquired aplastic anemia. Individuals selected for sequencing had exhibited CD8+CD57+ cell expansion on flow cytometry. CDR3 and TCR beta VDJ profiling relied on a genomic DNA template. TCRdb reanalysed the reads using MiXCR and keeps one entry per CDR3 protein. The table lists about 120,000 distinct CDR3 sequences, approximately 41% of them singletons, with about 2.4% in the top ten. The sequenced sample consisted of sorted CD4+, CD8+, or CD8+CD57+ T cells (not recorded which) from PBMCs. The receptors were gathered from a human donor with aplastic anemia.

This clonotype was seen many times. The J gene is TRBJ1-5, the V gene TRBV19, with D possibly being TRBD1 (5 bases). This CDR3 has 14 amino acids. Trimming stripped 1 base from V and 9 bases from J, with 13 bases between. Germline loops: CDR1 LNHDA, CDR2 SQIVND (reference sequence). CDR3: CASSIGQPFRPQHF. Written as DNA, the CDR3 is TGTGCCAGTAGTATAGGACAGCCATTCCGGCCCCAGCATTTT.

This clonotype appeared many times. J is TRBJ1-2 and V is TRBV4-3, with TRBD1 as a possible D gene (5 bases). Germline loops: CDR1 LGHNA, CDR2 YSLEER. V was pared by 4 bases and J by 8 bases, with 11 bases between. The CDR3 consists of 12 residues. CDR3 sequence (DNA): TGCGCCAGCAGCCGCGGGGGGGGAGGCTACACCTTC. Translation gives CASSRGGGGYTF.

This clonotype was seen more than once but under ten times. The CDR3 coding sequence is TGTGCCAGCAGCCAAAGCCACAGGGCCGGGGAGCTGTTTTTT. It yields the protein CASSQSHRAGELFF. The chain employs TRBV3-1 and TRBJ2-2, with D possibly TRBD1 on 6 matching bases. Per germline, CDR1 LGHDT and CDR2 YNNKEL (reference sequence). Trimming removed 2 bases at V and 6 bases at J, with 10 bases between. CDR3 length: 14 residues. The complete variable domain, with remaining parts taken from reference TRBV3-1 and TRBJ2-2, reads DTAVSQTPKYLVTQMGNDKSIKCEQNLGHDTMYWYKQDSKKFLKIMFSYNNKELIINETVPNRFSPKSPDKAHLNLHINSLELGDSAVYFCASSQSHRAGELFFGEGSRLTVL.

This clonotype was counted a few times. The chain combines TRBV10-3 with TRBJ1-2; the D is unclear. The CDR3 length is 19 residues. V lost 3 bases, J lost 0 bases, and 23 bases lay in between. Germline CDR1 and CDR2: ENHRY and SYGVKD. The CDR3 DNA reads TGTGCCATCAGTGATCGAAATTTGACACGCGGGCAGGCTAACTATGGCTACACCTTC. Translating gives CAISDRNLTRGQANYGYTF.

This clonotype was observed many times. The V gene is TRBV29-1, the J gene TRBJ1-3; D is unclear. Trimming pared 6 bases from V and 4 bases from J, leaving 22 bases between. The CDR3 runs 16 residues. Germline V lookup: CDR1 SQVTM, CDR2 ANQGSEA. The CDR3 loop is CSVSREEHQSGNTIYF. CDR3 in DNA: TGCAGCGTGTCCAGAGAGGAACATCAATCAGGAAACACCATATATTTT.

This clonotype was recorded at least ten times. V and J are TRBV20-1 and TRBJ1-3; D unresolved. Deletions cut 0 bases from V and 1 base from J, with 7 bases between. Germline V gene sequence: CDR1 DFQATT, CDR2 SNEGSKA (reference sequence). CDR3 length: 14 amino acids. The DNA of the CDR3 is TGCAGTGCTAGAGATCCTATGTCTGGAAACACCATATATTTT. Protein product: CSARDPMSGNTIYF.

The CDR3 sequence is CAIMSDTGELFF. In DNA form, the CDR3 reads TGTGCCATCATGTCGGACACCGGGGAGCTGTTTTTT. The chain is built from TRBV10-3 and TRBJ2-2; D not certain. V was pared by 7 bases and J by 3 bases, with 6 bases between. The CDR3 runs 12 residues. Germline V gene lookup returns CDR1 ENHRY and CDR2 SYGVKD.

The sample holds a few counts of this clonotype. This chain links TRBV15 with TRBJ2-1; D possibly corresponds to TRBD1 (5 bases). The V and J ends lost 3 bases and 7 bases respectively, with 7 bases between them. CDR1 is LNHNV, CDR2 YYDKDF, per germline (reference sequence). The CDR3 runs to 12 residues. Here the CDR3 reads CATSSRQNEQFF. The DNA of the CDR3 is TGTGCCACCAGCAGCAGACAGAATGAGCAGTTCTTC. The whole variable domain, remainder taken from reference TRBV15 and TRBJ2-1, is DAMVIQNPRYQVTQFGKPVTLSCSQTLNHNVMYWYQQKSSQAPKLLFHYYDKDFNNEADTPDNFQSRRPNTSFCFLDIRSPGLGDTAMYLCATSSRQNEQFFGPGTRLTVL.

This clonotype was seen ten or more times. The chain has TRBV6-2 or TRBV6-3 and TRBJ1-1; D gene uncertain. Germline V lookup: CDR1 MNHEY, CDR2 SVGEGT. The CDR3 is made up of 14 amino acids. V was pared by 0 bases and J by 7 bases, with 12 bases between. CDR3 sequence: CASSYSVVNGEAFF. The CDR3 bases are TGTGCCAGCAGTTACTCGGTAGTCAACGGTGAAGCTTTCTTT.

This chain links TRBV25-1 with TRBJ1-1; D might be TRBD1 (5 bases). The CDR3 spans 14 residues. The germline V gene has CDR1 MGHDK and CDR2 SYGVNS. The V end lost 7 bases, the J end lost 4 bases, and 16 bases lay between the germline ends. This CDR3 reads CASTQNEGFTEAFF. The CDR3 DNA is TGTGCCAGCACCCAGAACGAGGGGTTCACTGAAGCTTTCTTT. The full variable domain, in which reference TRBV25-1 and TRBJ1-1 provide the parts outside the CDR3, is EADIYQTPRYLVIGTGKKITLECSQTMGHDKMYWYQQDPGMELHLIHYSYGVNSTEKGDLSSESTVSRIRTEHFPLTLESARPSHTSQYLCASTQNEGFTEAFFGQGTRLTVV.

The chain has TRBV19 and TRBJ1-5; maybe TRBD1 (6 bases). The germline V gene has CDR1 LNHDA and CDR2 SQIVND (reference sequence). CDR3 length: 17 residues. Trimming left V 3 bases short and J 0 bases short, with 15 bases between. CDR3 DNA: TGTGCCAGTAGTATTCATTGGACAGCTTATAGCAATCAGCCCCAGCATTTT. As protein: CASSIHWTAYSNQPQHF.

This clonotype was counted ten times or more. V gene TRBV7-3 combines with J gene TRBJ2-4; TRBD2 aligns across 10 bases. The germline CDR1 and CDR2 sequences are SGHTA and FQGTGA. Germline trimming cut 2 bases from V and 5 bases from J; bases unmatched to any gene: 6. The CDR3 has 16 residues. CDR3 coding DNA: TGTGCCAGCAGCTTAGGGGCTAGCGGGGGCCAAAACATTCAGTACTTC. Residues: CASSLGASGGQNIQYF.

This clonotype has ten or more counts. CDR3 DNA sequence: TGTGCCAGCAGTTTAGCGGCAGGGGGTGGCGGGGAGCTGTTTTTT. It specifies CASSLAAGGGGELFF. The genes are TRBV12-3 or TRBV12-4 and TRBJ2-2; 7 positions agree with TRBD1. Germline trimming cut 0 bases from V and 7 bases from J; bases unmatched to any gene: 5. The CDR3 sequence is 15 residues long.

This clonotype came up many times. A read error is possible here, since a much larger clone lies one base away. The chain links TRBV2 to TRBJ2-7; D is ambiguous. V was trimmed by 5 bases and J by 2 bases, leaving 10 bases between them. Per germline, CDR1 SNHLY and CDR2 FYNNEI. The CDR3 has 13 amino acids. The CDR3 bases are TGTGCCAGCAGTCCACAGTCACCCTACGAGCAGTACTTC. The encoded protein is CASSPQSPYEQYF.

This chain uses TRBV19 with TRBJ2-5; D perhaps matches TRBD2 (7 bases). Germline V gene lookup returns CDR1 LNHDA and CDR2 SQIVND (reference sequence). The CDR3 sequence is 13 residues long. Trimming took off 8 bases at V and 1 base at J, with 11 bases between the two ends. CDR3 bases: TGTGCCAGTGGGGGGGGCAGCCAAGAGACCCAGTACTTC. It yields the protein CASGGGSQETQYF.

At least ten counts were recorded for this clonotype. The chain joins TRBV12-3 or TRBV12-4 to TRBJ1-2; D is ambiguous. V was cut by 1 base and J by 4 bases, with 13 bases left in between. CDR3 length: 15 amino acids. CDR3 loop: CASSLVRDPGYGYTF. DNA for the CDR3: TGTGCCAGCAGTTTAGTTCGGGATCCGGGCTATGGCTACACCTTC.